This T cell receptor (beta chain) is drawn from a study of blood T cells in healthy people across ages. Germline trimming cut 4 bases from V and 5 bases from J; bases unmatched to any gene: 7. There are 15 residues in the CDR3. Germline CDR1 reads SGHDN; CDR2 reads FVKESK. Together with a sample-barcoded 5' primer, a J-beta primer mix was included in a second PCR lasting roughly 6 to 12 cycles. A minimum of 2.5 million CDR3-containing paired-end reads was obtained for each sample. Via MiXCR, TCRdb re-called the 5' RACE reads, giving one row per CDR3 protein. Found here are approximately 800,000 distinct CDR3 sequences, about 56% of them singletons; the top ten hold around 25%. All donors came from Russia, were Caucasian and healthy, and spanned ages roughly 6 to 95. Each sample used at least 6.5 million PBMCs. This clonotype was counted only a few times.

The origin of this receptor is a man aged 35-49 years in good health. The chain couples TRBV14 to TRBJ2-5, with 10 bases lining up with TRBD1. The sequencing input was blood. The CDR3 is CASSLWDRGLETQYF. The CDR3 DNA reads TGTGCCAGCAGCCTATGGGACAGGGGCTTGGAGACCCAGTACTTC. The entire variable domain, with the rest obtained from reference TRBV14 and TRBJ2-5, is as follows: EAGVTQFPSHSVIEKGQTVTLRCDPISGHDNLYWYRRVMGKEIKFLLHFVKESKQDESGMPNNRFLAERTGGTYSTLKVQPAELEDSGVYFCASSLWDRGLETQYFGPGTRLLVL.